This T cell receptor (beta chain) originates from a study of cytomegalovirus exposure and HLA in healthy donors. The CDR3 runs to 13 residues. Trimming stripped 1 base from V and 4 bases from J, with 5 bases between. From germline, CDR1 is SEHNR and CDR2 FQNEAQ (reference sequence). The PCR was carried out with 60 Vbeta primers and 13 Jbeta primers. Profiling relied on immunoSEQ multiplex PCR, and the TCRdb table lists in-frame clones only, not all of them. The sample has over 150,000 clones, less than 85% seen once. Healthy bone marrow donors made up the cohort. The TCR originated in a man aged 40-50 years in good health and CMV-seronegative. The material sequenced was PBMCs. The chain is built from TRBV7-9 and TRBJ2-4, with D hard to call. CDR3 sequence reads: CASSLDSKNIQYF. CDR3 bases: TGTGCCAGCAGCTTAGACAGTAAAAACATTCAGTACTTC.